This T cell receptor (beta chain) was captured in a study of T cells in Graves' hyperthyroidism and ophthalmopathy. Amplified TCR beta CDR3 regions derived from RNA transcripts. The primer set for the first-round RT-PCR of the TCR CDR3 was HTBI. TCRdb analysed the multiplex PCR reads with MiXCR anew, one entry per CDR3 protein. Here the sample spans more than 300,000 distinct CDR3 sequences, less than 20% being singletons. Overall study findings and caveats: Before onset, ophthalmopathy was predicted by the model a median around 6 months earlier. Ophthalmopathy was distinguished from stable hyperthyroidism by 13 V-J signatures.

Notes on this clonotype: Antigen unknown.

V dropped 1 base and J dropped 1 base, with 8 bases sitting between them. CDR1 and CDR2 from the germline V gene are SGHRS and YFSETQ. The CDR3 spans 14 residues. The chain recombines TRBV5-1 with TRBJ2-5; D uncertain. The source is a man in his late teens or twenties with Graves' ophthalmopathy. The source material was blood. The CDR3 nucleotides read TGCGCCAGCAGCTTGCATCCCAGCCAAGAGACCCAGTACTTC. It translates to CASSLHPSQETQYF.